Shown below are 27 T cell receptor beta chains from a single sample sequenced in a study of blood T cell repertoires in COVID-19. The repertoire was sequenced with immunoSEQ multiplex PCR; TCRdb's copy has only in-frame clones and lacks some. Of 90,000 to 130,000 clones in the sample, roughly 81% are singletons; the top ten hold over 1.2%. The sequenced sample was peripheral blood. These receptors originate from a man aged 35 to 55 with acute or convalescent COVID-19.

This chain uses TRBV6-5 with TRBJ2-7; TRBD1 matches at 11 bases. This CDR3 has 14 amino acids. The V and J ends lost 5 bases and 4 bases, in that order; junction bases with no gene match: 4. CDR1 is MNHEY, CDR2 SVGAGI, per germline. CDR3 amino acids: CASSTGTGGYEQYF. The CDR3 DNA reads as TGTGCCAGCAGTACAGGGACAGGGGGATACGAGCAGTACTTC.

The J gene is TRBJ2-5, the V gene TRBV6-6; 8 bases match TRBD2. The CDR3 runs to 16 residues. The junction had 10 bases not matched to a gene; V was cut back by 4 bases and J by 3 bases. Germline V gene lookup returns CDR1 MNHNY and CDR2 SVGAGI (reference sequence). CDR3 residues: CASSSLQAGVKETQYF. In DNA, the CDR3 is TGTGCCAGCAGTTCTCTTCAAGCGGGGGTGAAAGAGACCCAGTACTTC.

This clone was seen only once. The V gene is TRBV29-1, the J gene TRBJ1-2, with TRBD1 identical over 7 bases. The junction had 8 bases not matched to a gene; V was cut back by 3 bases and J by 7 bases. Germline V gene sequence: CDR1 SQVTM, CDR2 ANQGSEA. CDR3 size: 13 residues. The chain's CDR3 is CSVDRGLIGGYTF. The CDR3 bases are TGCAGCGTTGATAGGGGGCTCATTGGTGGCTACACCTTC.

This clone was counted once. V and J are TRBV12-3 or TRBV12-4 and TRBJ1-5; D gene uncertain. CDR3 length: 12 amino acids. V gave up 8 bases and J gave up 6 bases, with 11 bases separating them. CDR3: CASRTISQPQHF. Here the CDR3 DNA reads TGTGCCAGCCGTACGATCAGTCAGCCCCAGCATTTT.

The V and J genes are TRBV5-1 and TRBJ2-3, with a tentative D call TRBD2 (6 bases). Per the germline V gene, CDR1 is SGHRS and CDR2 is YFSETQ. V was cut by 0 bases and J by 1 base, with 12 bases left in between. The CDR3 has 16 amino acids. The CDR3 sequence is CASSLGRRAGTDTQYF. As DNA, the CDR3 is TGCGCCAGCAGCTTGGGCAGGAGGGCGGGCACAGATACGCAGTATTTT.

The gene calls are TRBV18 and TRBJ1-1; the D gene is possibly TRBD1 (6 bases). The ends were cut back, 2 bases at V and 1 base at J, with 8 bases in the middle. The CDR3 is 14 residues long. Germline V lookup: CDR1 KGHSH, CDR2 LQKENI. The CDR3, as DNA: TGTGCCAGCTCACCAACAGGGTGGAACACTGAAGCTTTCTTT. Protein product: CASSPTGWNTEAFF.

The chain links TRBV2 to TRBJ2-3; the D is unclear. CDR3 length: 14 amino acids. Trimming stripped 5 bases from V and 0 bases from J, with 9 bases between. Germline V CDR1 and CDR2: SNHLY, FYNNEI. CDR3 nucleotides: TGTGCCAGCAGTCTGTTTCTAAGCACAGATACGCAGTATTTT. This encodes CASSLFLSTDTQYF.

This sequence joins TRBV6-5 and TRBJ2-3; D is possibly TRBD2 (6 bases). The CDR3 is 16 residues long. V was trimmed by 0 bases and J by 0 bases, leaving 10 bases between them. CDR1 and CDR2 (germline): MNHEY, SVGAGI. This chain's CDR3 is CASSYSTAGSTDTQYF. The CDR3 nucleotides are TGTGCCAGCAGTTACTCGACCGCGGGGAGCACAGATACGCAGTATTTT.

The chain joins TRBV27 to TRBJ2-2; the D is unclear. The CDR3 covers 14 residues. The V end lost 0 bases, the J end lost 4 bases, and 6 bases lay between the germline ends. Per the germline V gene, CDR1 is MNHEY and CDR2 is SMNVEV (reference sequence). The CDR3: CASSLSSVTGELFF. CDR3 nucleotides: TGTGCCAGCAGTTTATCCTCGGTCACCGGGGAGCTGTTTTTT.

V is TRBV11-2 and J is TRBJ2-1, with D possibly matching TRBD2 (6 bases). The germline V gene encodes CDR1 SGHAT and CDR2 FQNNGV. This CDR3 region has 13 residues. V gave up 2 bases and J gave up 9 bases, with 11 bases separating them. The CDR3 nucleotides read TGTGCCAGCAGCTTACACACTAGCAGTGAGCAGTTCTTC. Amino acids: CASSLHTSSEQFF.

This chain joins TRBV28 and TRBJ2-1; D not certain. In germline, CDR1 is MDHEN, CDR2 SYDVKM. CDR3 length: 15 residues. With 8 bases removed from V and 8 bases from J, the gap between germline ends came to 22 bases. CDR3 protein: CASLSRIDFEDEQFF. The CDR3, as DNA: TGTGCCAGCCTGTCACGAATTGACTTTGAGGATGAGCAGTTCTTC.

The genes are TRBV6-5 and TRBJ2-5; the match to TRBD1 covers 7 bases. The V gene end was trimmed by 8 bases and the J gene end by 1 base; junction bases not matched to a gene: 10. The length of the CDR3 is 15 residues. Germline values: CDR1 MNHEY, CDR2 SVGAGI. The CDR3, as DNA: TGTGCCAGCCTGAAGGACAGGAGGTCCCAAGAGACCCAGTACTTC. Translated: CASLKDRRSQETQYF.

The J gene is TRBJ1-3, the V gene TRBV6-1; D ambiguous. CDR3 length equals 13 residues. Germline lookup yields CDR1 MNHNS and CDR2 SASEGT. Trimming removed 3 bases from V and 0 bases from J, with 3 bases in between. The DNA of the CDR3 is TGTGCCAGCAGTGACAACTCTGGAAACACCATATATTTT. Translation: CASSDNSGNTIYF.

The CDR3 region is CASSPGTGNTGELFF. In nucleotides, the CDR3 is TGTGCCAGTAGCCCCGGGACAGGGAACACCGGGGAGCTGTTTTTT. The chain combines TRBV19 with TRBJ2-2; TRBD1 agrees at 8 bases. The germline V gene encodes CDR1 LNHDA and CDR2 SQIVND (reference sequence). The CDR3 length is 15 residues. With 6 bases clipped from V and 1 base from J, the junction kept 4 bases outside the gene matches.

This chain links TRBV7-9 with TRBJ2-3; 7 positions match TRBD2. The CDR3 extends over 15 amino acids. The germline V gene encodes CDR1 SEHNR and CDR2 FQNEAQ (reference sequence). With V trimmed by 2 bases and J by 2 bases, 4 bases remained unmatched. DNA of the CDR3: TGTGCCAGCAGCTTACGGCGGGAGACCACAGATACGCAGTATTTT. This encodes CASSLRRETTDTQYF.

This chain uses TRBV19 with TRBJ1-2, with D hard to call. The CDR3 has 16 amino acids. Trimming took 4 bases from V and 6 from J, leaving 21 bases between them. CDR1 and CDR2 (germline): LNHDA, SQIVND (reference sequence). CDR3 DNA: TGTGCCAGTAGTAGATGGTCGCAAACTACCACCCATGGCTACACCTTC. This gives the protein CASSRWSQTTTHGYTF.

CDR3 sequence: CASSRAARGTGELFF. DNA for the CDR3: TGTGCCAGCAGCCGCGCGGCTCGGGGCACCGGGGAGCTGTTTTTT. The chain is built from TRBV7-9 and TRBJ2-2, with TRBD2 as a possible D gene (5 bases). V lost 5 bases and J 4 bases, leaving 14 bases between the germline ends. The germline V gene encodes CDR1 SEHNR and CDR2 FQNEAQ (reference sequence). The CDR3 has 15 amino acids.

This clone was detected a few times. DNA for the CDR3: TGCGCCAGCAGCTTGGGAGGACAAAATGAAAAACTGTTTTTT. This gives the protein CASSLGGQNEKLFF. This chain links TRBV5-1 with TRBJ1-4, with D possibly matching TRBD1 (5 bases). This CDR3 spans 14 amino acids. The germline gives CDR1 SGHRS, CDR2 YFSETQ. V was trimmed by 0 bases and J by 5 bases, leaving 8 bases between them.

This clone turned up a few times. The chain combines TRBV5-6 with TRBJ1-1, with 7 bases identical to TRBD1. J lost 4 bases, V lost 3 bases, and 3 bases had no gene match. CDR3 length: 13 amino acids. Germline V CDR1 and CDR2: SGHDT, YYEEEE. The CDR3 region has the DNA TGTGCCAGCAGCTCGACAGGGAGCACTGAAGCTTTCTTT. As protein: CASSSTGSTEAFF.

In nucleotides, the CDR3 is TGTGCCAGCAGCTCGGGACTTTACAATGAGCAGTTCTTC. As protein: CASSSGLYNEQFF. The chain has TRBV7-3 and TRBJ2-1, with D possibly being TRBD2 (6 bases). V gave up 4 bases and J gave up 4 bases, with 8 bases separating them. Germline V gives CDR1 SGHTA, CDR2 FQGTGA. The CDR3 is 13 amino acids.

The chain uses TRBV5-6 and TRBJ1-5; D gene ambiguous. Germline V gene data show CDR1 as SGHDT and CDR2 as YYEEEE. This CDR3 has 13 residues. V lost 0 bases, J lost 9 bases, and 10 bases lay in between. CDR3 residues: CASSLGRVGPQHF. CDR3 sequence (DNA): TGTGCCAGCAGCTTGGGGCGGGTCGGGCCCCAGCATTTT.

Here the CDR3 reads CATSERLAGSTDTQYF. In DNA form, the CDR3 reads TGTGCCACCAGTGAGCGACTAGCGGGATCCACAGATACGCAGTATTTT. The chain is built from TRBV24-1 and TRBJ2-3; 11 bases match TRBD2. V was pared by 4 bases and J by 2 bases, with 4 bases of the junction left unmatched. Germline loops: CDR1 KGHDR, CDR2 SFDVKD. This CDR3 comprises 16 residues.

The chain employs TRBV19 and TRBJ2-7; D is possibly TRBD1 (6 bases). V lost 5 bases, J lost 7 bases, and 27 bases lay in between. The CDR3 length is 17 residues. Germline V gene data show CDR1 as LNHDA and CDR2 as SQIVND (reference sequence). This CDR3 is CASSRQGRPSPSGEQYF. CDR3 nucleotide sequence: TGTGCCAGTAGTCGGCAGGGGCGCCCTTCCCCCTCAGGGGAGCAGTACTTC.

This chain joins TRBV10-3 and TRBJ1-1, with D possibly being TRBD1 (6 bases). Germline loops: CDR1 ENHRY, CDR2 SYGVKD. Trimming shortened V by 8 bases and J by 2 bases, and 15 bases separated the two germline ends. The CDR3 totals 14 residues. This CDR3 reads CAIAGLGANTEAFF. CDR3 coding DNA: TGTGCCATCGCCGGGTTGGGGGCAAACACTGAAGCTTTCTTT.

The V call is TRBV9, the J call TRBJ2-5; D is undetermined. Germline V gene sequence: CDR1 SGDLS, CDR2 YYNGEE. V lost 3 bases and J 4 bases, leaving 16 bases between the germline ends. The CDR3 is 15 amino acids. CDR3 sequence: CASSERLALRETQYF. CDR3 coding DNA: TGTGCCAGCAGCGAGAGGTTAGCCCTCCGAGAGACCCAGTACTTC.

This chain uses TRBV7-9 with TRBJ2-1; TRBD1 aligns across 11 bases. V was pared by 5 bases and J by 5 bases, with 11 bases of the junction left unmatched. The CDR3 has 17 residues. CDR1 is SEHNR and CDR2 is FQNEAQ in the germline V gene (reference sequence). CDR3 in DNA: TGTGCCAGCAGCCGAAGCCCGGGGACAGGGGGGAACAATGAGCAGTTCTTC. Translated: CASSRSPGTGGNNEQFF.

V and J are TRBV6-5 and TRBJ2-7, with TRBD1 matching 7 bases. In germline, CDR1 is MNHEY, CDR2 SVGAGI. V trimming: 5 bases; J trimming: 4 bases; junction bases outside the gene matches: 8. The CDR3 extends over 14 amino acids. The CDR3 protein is CASSPTGAPYEQYF. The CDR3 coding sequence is TGTGCCAGCAGTCCCACAGGGGCCCCTTACGAGCAGTACTTC.